The present entry profiles one TCR beta chain with its context. The antigen remains unidentified. This sample is part of a study of cytomegalovirus exposure and HLA in healthy donors. Findings and limits, study-wide: The study flagged about 150 TCR beta chains as cytomegalovirus-associated. Later on, a genetic analysis was performed. It linked a missense variant in DCLRE1C with V- and J-gene trimming of TCR beta. TCR beta sequences reportedly predicted most subjects' HLA-A and HLA-B alleles accurately.

A multiplex PCR was run with 60 Vbeta primers and 13 Jbeta primers. Repertoires were generated with immunoSEQ multiplex PCR, while TCRdb's copy carries only in-frame clones and drops some. This table has approximately 51,000 clones, 81% appearing once. The length of the CDR3 is 10 residues. Germline-derived CDR1 and CDR2 are DFQATT and SNEGSKA (reference sequence). The specimen sequenced was PBMCs. This chain links TRBV20-1 with TRBJ2-5; TRBD2 might be the D (5 bases). The clonotype was recovered from a boy aged 10-17 years in good health and CMV-seropositive. CDR3 DNA sequence: TGCAGCCTCGGGATGGAGACCCAGTACTTC. Residues: CSLGMETQYF.